The sequence of this T cell receptor beta chain was determined in a study of OX40 agonist ivuxolimab in advanced cancers. Study overall: People in dose escalation had one of these cancers: hepatocellular carcinoma, melanoma, renal cell or head and neck cancer.

Findings of the study overall: Antigen specificity was not determined for the expanded peripheral T cells.

The method was immunoSEQ multiplex PCR; TCRdb's version includes in-frame clones alone and lacks a portion of them. The sample has around 60,000 clones, around 83% seen once; the top ten hold about 3%. Remarks on this clone: Its antigen is unidentified.

The clonotype was recovered from an adult with an advanced solid tumor such as melanoma, head and neck, liver or kidney cancer. The sequencing used CD4+ or CD8+ T cells sorted from blood, collected in a trial of the OX40 agonist ivuxolimab.

The CDR3 DNA is TGTGCCAGCAACCTTAAGACAGGGGATGATACGCAGTATTTT. The encoded protein is CASNLKTGDDTQYF. The V gene is TRBV7-2, the J gene TRBJ2-3, with 8 bases aligning to TRBD1. The CDR3 totals 14 residues. CDR1 and CDR2 (germline): SGHTA, FQGNSA. Trimming took 7 bases from V and 6 from J; bases not matched to a gene: 9.